The 8 T cell receptor beta chains below come from one sample, sequenced in a study of CD8+ T cells in alopecia areata. Extracted RNA was reverse transcribed, and the resulting cDNA served as sequencing template. Sequenced by immunoSEQ multiplex PCR; TCRdb stores in-frame clones only, minus some. The sample records about 200,000 clones, roughly 64% being singletons. Stated treatment: oral pan-JAK inhibitor, 5-10 mg twice daily. The specimen was CD4+ T cells sorted from blood, collected at week 24, from a patient treated with tofacitinib. The source is a human donor with alopecia areata.

The chain combines TRBV29-1 with TRBJ2-5, with TRBD1 identical over 9 bases. CDR3 size: 13 residues. The V gene end was trimmed by 3 bases and the J gene end by 3 bases; junction bases not matched to a gene: 2. CDR1 and CDR2 from the germline V gene are SQVTM and ANQGSEA. The CDR3 sequence is CSVERDREETQYF. The CDR3 DNA follows: TGCAGCGTTGAGAGGGACAGGGAAGAGACCCAGTACTTC.

A few counts support this clone. This sequence joins TRBV29-1 and TRBJ1-2; no clear D gene. Looked up from germline, CDR1 is SQVTM and CDR2 is ANQGSEA. This CDR3 has 13 amino acids. The ends were cut back, 7 bases at V and 0 bases at J, with 12 bases in the middle. The CDR3 DNA reads TGCAGCGCGGAAAAGACCGCTAACTATGGCTACACCTTC. Encoded protein: CSAEKTANYGYTF.

The genes are TRBV4-2 and TRBJ2-3, with D unresolved. The CDR3 contains 12 residues. Germline V gene data show CDR1 as LGHNA and CDR2 as YNFKEQ. The ends were cut back, 0 bases at V and 8 bases at J, with 6 bases in the middle. In nucleotides, the CDR3 is TGTGCCAGCAGCCAAGATCCCCGTACGCAGTATTTT. Encoded protein: CASSQDPRTQYF.

This chain joins TRBV29-1 and TRBJ1-2; no definite D call. This CDR3 is 14 amino acids long. The V gene lost 6 bases and the J gene lost 0 bases, with 14 bases spanning the gap. CDR1 is SQVTM, CDR2 ANQGSEA, per germline. CDR3 region: CSVLARASNYGYTF. The CDR3 nucleotides are TGCAGCGTCCTCGCGAGGGCCTCTAACTATGGCTACACCTTC.

The chain joins TRBV4-3 to TRBJ2-2; 13 positions match TRBD2. V lost 0 bases and J lost 4; bases outside the gene matches: 2. Germline V gene data show CDR1 as LGHNA and CDR2 as YSLEER. This CDR3 comprises 17 residues. CDR3 sequence reads: CASSQELAGGSTGELFF. In nucleotides, the CDR3 is TGCGCCAGCAGCCAAGAACTAGCGGGAGGGTCCACCGGGGAGCTGTTTTTT.

This sequence joins TRBV5-1 and TRBJ1-3; D may be TRBD1 (6 bases). Germline assignment: CDR1 SGHRS and CDR2 YFSETQ. The CDR3 has 14 amino acids. Deletions cut 3 bases from V and 2 bases from J, with 9 bases between. CDR3 in DNA: TGCGCCAGCAGCTCGACAGGCACTGGAAACACCATATATTTT. This gives the protein CASSSTGTGNTIYF.

In its sample, this clone was seen a few times. This chain connects TRBV19 to TRBJ2-1; D might be TRBD1 or TRBD2, each matching 6 bases. Germline CDR1 is LNHDA and CDR2 is SQIVND (reference sequence). The CDR3 loop spans 13 amino acids. The ends were cut back, 2 bases at V and 5 bases at J, with 7 bases in the middle. For the CDR3, the DNA is TGTGCCAGTAGTATAAGGGGGGACAATGAGCAGTTCTTC. It codes for CASSIRGDNEQFF.

This clone is a singleton in its sample. V and J are TRBV19 and TRBJ1-1, with D possibly TRBD1 on 6 matching bases. Deletions cut 7 bases from V and 4 bases from J, with 22 bases between. The CDR3 extends over 16 amino acids. The germline V gene encodes CDR1 LNHDA and CDR2 SQIVND (reference sequence). The CDR3 bases are TGTGCCAGTATCCCTGGGGCAGGGGTACCGAGCACTGAAGCTTTCTTT. Its translation: CASIPGAGVPSTEAFF. Variable domain in full (rest from reference TRBV19 and TRBJ1-1): DGGITQSPKYLFRKEGQNVTLSCEQNLNHDAMYWYRQDPGQGLRLIYYSQIVNDFQKGDIAEGYSVSREKKESFPLTVTSAQKNPTAFYLCASIPGAGVPSTEAFFGQGTRLTVV.